Listed below are T cell receptor beta chains from one sample, sequenced in a study of T cell responses to AZD1222 COVID-19 vaccine. Assay: immunoSEQ multiplex PCR; the TCRdb copy retains only in-frame clones and omits some. There are roughly 150,000 clones in the sample; roughly nine tenths occur only once, and 9.3% lies in the top ten. The sequences come from peripheral blood, collected 28 days after the second AZD1222 dose. Receptors were obtained from an adult who received the AZD1222 COVID-19 vaccine. CDR3s include the opening cysteine and the closing phenylalanine or tryptophan. The D gene is left open where the match is weak. The size entry is marked missing in some rows and otherwise reads once, few, many or a size class.

D,J,size,V,DNA,CDR3
NA,TRBJ2-3,NA,TRBV7-2,TGTGCCAGCAGCTTATGGTCAGTTTTACCGGGCACAGATACGCAGTATTTT,CASSLWSVLPGTDTQYF
TRBD1,TRBJ1-1,NA,TRBV6-4,TGTGCCAGCAGTCCTGGACAGGGTAACACTGAAGCTTTCTTT,CASSPGQGNTEAFF
TRBD1,TRBJ1-2,NA,TRBV5-4,TGTGCCAGCAGTTTCCGGGACAGGTCCGGTGGCTACACCTTC,CASSFRDRSGGYTF
NA,TRBJ1-6,NA,TRBV2,TGTGCCGGCGCGGTCCAGAATAATTCACCCCTCCACTTT,CAGAVQNNSPLHF
NA,TRBJ2-1,NA,TRBV5-8,TGTGCCAGCAGCTTGGGACAGTACTTAAACAATGAGCAGTTCTTC,CASSLGQYLNNEQFF
NA,TRBJ2-7,NA,TRBV19,TGTGCCAGTAGTATGTCCCTAGACGCCCTCTACGAGCAGTACTTC,CASSMSLDALYEQYF
TRBD1,TRBJ2-1,NA,TRBV28,TGTGCCAGCGGGTGGGACAGTTACAATGAGCAGTTCTTC,CASGWDSYNEQFF
TRBD1,TRBJ1-2,NA,TRBV19,TGTGCCAGTAGGACTTTGACCGGGACAGGGTACGGCTACACCTTC,CASRTLTGTGYGYTF
NA,TRBJ1-1,NA,TRBV27,TGTGCCAGCAGCTTAACCCACGTGAACACTGAAGCTTTCTTT,CASSLTHVNTEAFF
TRBD2,TRBJ2-1,NA,TRBV19,TGTGCCAGTAGTCCTTCTAGCGGGAGGAATGAGCAGTTCTTC,CASSPSSGRNEQFF
TRBD2,TRBJ2-7,NA,TRBV4-1,TGCGCCAGCAGCAAGGGACTAGCCTCCTACGAGCAGTACTTC,CASSKGLASYEQYF
NA,TRBJ1-1,once,TRBV10-3,TGTGCCACCAAGACAGAGATGAACACTGAAGCTTTCTTT,CATKTEMNTEAFF
NA,TRBJ2-7,NA,TRBV5-6,TGTGCCAGCAGTTTCAGTTCCTCCTACGAGCAGTACTTC,CASSFSSSYEQYF
NA,TRBJ1-1,NA,TRBV7-9,TGTGCCAGCAGGGAGGGGAACCTGGAAGAAGCTTTCTTT,CASREGNLEEAFF
NA,TRBJ1-4,NA,TRBV28,TGTGCCAGCATAGGTGGAGGGATACGGAAACTGTTTTTT,CASIGGGIRKLFF
NA,TRBJ1-1,many,TRBV6-5,TGTGCCAGCGACGCCCAGAGGGGGAGCACTGAAGCTTTCTTT,CASDAQRGSTEAFF
TRBD1,TRBJ1-4,NA,TRBV6-5,TGTGCCAGCAGTCGGGACAGGGGGCGCGAAAAACTGTTTTTT,CASSRDRGREKLFF
NA,TRBJ1-1,NA,TRBV5-5,TGTGCCAGCAGACGTTGGCAACCGGGACACATCACTGAAGCTTTCTTT,CASRRWQPGHITEAFF
TRBD2,TRBJ2-7,NA,TRBV27,TGTGCCAGCGCCGGGCTAGCGGTCCTGAGTTCCTACGAGCAGTACTTC,CASAGLAVLSSYEQYF
NA,TRBJ2-1,NA,TRBV24-1,TGTGCCACCAGTGAGTCCGGGAACCCCTACTACAATGAGCAGTTCTTC,CATSESGNPYYNEQFF
TRBD1,TRBJ1-1,NA,TRBV6-5,TGTGCCAGCAGTAACGGACAGGGGTTGTCTTTCTTT,CASSNGQGLSFF
NA,TRBJ1-2,NA,TRBV19,TGTGCCAGTAGCCGAGGGGGTAACTATGGCTACACCTTC,CASSRGGNYGYTF
NA,TRBJ2-2,NA,TRBV7-2,TGTGCCAGCAGCTTGTTCGGGCAGACCACCGGGGAGCTGTTTTTT,CASSLFGQTTGELFF
NA,TRBJ1-1,NA,TRBV25-1,TGTGCCAGCAGTGAATATCGGGAAGAAGCTTTCTTT,CASSEYREEAFF
TRBD2,TRBJ2-3,NA,TRBV5-1,TGCGCCAGCAGCTTGGCCTCAGTAGCGGGAGGTGGCACAGATACGCAGTATTTT,CASSLASVAGGGTDTQYF
TRBD1,TRBJ1-1,NA,TRBV2,TGTGCCAGCAGTCTCAGGGGGCCCATGAACACTGAAGCTTTCTTT,CASSLRGPMNTEAFF
NA,TRBJ2-3,NA,TRBV19,TGTGCCAGTAGTATAGAGATCACAGATACGCAGTATTTT,CASSIEITDTQYF
NA,TRBJ1-2,NA,TRBV28,TGTGCCAGCAGTCCCCCCCCGGGGGCCGGGAGGTTACATGGCTACACCTTC,CASSPPPGAGRLHGYTF
TRBD1,TRBJ1-2,NA,TRBV7-8,TGTGCCAGCAGCTTACCAGGGGGCAACTATGGCTACACCTTC,CASSLPGGNYGYTF
TRBD1,TRBJ1-1,NA,TRBV30,TGTGCCCAGAAAAGGCGACAGGGGAGAGCTGAAGCTTTCTTT,CAQKRRQGRAEAFF
TRBD2,TRBJ2-5,NA,TRBV4-2,TGTGCCAGCAGCCAAGGGGGGACTAGCGGGGGCTTGGAGACCCAGTACTTC,CASSQGGTSGGLETQYF
TRBD2,TRBJ2-3,few,TRBV6-4,TGTGCCAGCAGTACCTCCGGGACTAGCGGGCCAGATACGCAGTATTTT,CASSTSGTSGPDTQYF
NA,TRBJ2-1,once,TRBV5-8,TGTGCCAGCAGCTCGGGACTGAATGAGCAGTTCTTC,CASSSGLNEQFF
TRBD2,TRBJ2-7,NA,TRBV6-5,TGTGCCAGCAGTTACGGTAGCGGGAGCTACGAGCAGTACTTC,CASSYGSGSYEQYF
TRBD1,TRBJ1-6,NA,TRBV5-1,TGCGCCAGCAGCTTCGGACAGGGGGCATCTTCACCCCTCCACTTT,CASSFGQGASSPLHF
NA,TRBJ2-7,once,TRBV5-6,TGTGCCAGCAGCTTGGCCAGCAGGGATTTCTACGAGCAGTACTTC,CASSLASRDFYEQYF